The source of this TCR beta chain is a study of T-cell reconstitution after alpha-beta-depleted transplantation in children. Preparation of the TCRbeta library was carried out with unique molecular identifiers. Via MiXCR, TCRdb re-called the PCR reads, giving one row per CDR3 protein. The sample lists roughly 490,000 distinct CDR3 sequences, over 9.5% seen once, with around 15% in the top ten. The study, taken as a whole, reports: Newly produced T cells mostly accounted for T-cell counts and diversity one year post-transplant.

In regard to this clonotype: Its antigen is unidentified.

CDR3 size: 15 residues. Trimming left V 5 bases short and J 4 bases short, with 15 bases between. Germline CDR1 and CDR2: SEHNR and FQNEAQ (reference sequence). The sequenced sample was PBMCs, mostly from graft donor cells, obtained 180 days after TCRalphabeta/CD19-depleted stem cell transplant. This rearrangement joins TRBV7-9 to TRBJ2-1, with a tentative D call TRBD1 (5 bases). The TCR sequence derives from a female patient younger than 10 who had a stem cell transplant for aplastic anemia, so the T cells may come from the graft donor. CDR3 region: CASSPTGNGYNEQFF. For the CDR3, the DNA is TGTGCCAGCAGCCCAACAGGCAACGGATACAATGAGCAGTTCTTC.